These T cell receptor beta chains were read from a single sample in a study of T cells in localized non-small cell lung cancer. TCRdb's table, derived via immunoSEQ multiplex PCR, lists solely in-frame clones and lacks some. Of about 25,000 clones listed, roughly 88% are singletons. This specimen was peripheral blood mononuclear cells, taken before any cancer treatment. The receptors were gathered from a woman between 40 and 69 years old with stage III lung adenocarcinoma. CDR3s include the opening cysteine and the closing phenylalanine or tryptophan. The order of the fields is V gene, clone size, D gene, J gene, CDR3 protein, CDR3 DNA. A D gene is named only where the DNA matches it firmly. Expanded clones get a size class; other rows say once, few or many, or leave the size out.

TRBV7-8	.	.	TRBJ2-7	CASSLYNEQYF	TGTGCCAGCAGCCTCTATAACGAGCAGTACTTC
TRBV6-6	.	.	TRBJ2-7	CASRGRRNANYEQYF	TGTGCCAGCAGGGGCAGAAGAAACGCAAATTACGAGCAGTACTTC
TRBV19	once	.	TRBJ1-5	CASSPSGQGFGHQHF	TGTGCCAGTAGTCCCTCAGGGCAGGGGTTCGGGCACCAGCATTTT
TRBV14	.	.	TRBJ2-3	CASSQVGTHFSTDTQYF	TGTGCCAGCAGCCAAGTGGGGACTCACTTTAGCACAGATACGCAGTATTTT
TRBV29-1	.	.	TRBJ1-2	CSAEQGHGYTF	TGCAGCGCCGAACAGGGACATGGCTACACCTTC
TRBV6-5	.	TRBD1	TRBJ2-1	CASGGQGARNEQFF	TGTGCCAGCGGGGGGCAGGGGGCGCGAAATGAGCAGTTCTTC
TRBV19	few	.	TRBJ2-7	CASRETGAYEQYF	TGTGCCAGTCGGGAAACTGGCGCCTACGAGCAGTACTTC
TRBV10-3	.	.	TRBJ1-1	CAIRGERVNTEAFF	TGTGCCATCAGGGGGGAGCGGGTGAACACTGAAGCTTTCTTT
TRBV27	.	.	TRBJ2-7	CASSLYPPPRQYEQYF	TGTGCCAGCAGTTTATATCCCCCCCCTCGACAGTACGAGCAGTACTTC
TRBV27	.	TRBD2	TRBJ2-1	CASSIWTSGRAVEQFF	TGTGCCAGCAGTATTTGGACTAGCGGGAGGGCAGTTGAGCAGTTCTTC
TRBV21-1	few	.	TRBJ2-5	CASEPSGSQETQYF	TGTGCCAGCGAGCCTAGCGGGAGCCAAGAGACCCAGTACTTC
TRBV10-3	.	.	TRBJ2-1	CAINRRGGDNEQFF	TGTGCCATCAACAGGCGAGGAGGGGACAATGAGCAGTTCTTC
TRBV7-8	few	.	TRBJ1-3	CASSDMTPNSGNTIYF	TGTGCCAGCAGCGATATGACCCCGAACTCTGGAAACACCATATATTTT
TRBV4-1	.	TRBD2	TRBJ2-3	CASSQPGLAGGRRSTDTQYF	TGCGCCAGCAGCCAACCCGGACTAGCGGGGGGGCGGCGGAGCACAGATACGCAGTATTTT
TRBV7-2	.	.	TRBJ1-2	CASTVGGGYTF	TGTGCCAGCACCGTCGGGGGTGGCTACACCTTC
TRBV30	once	.	TRBJ1-2	CAWSVIGRKGYTF	TGTGCCTGGAGTGTTATAGGTCGAAAGGGCTACACCTTC
TRBV30	.	.	TRBJ2-5	CAWNRAWEETQYF	TGTGCCTGGAATAGGGCGTGGGAAGAGACCCAGTACTTC
TRBV7-9	.	.	TRBJ2-3	CASSLRGSDTQYF	TGTGCCAGCAGCTTACGGGGGTCAGATACGCAGTATTTT
TRBV5-5	.	.	TRBJ1-3	CASSSDPLGGNTIYF	TGTGCCAGCAGCTCCGATCCCCTCGGTGGAAACACCATATATTTT
TRBV5-5	.	.	TRBJ1-1	CASSLGGATEAFF	TGTGCCAGCAGCTTGGGAGGGGCAACTGAAGCTTTCTTT
TRBV4-1	.	.	TRBJ1-6	CASSQDLVSPLHF	TGCGCCAGCAGCCAAGATTTAGTTTCACCCCTCCACTTT
TRBV6-4	once	.	TRBJ2-3	CASSDSTNRMTDTQYF	TGTGCCAGCAGTGACTCGACGAACAGGATGACAGATACGCAGTATTTT
TRBV6-1	few	TRBD1	TRBJ1-3	CASSRTGDSGNTIYF	TGTGCCAGCAGTAGGACAGGGGACTCTGGAAACACCATATATTTT
TRBV12-2	once	.	TRBJ2-3	CASRLGVWVTDTQYF	TGTGCAAGTCGCTTAGGGGTCTGGGTAACAGATACGCAGTATTTT
TRBV30	.	TRBD2	TRBJ2-7	CAWSVSSGGYEQYF	TGTGCCTGGAGTGTGTCTAGCGGGGGTTACGAGCAGTACTTC
TRBV14	.	.	TRBJ2-1	CASSQVNEQFF	TGTGCCAGCAGCCAAGTCAATGAGCAGTTCTTC
TRBV9	.	.	TRBJ1-1	CASSAGTSNTEAFF	TGTGCCAGCAGCGCCGGGACAAGCAACACTGAAGCTTTCTTT
TRBV7-9	.	.	TRBJ1-2	CASSPSEGGYTF	TGTGCCAGCAGCCCGTCTGAGGGGGGCTACACCTTC
TRBV23-1	.	.	TRBJ1-2	CASIAPGRCTNYGYTF	TGCGCCAGCATTGCCCCCGGGAGATGCACTAACTATGGCTACACCTTC
TRBV4-3	once	.	TRBJ2-7	CASSQDNGYEQYF	TGCGCCAGCAGCCAAGATAACGGCTACGAGCAGTACTTC
TRBV27	.	.	TRBJ1-4	CASSGWAPATNEKLFF	TGTGCCAGCAGCGGGTGGGCCCCTGCAACTAATGAAAAACTGTTTTTT
TRBV19	.	.	TRBJ2-1	CASSSPGYNEQFF	TGTGCCAGTAGTTCACCCGGGTACAATGAGCAGTTCTTC
TRBV7-2	.	.	TRBJ2-5	CASSLAPTIQETQYF	TGTGCCAGCAGCTTAGCCCCCACTATTCAAGAGACCCAGTACTTC
TRBV2	.	.	TRBJ1-1	CASSDQENTEAFF	TGTGCCAGCAGTGATCAGGAGAACACTGAAGCTTTCTTT
TRBV5-1	once	.	TRBJ2-7	CASSLDVDVYEQYF	TGCGCCAGCAGCTTGGACGTGGACGTCTACGAGCAGTACTTC
TRBV6-1	once	TRBD2	TRBJ2-1	CASSGGVAGGDYNEQFF	TGTGCCAGCAGTGGGGGGGTAGCGGGAGGAGATTACAATGAGCAGTTCTTC
TRBV6-5	.	.	TRBJ2-1	CASRYGTLYNNEQFF	TGTGCCAGCAGATATGGGACATTGTACAACAATGAGCAGTTCTTC
TRBV5-1	.	TRBD1	TRBJ1-2	CASSYLGQGEGYTF	TGCGCCAGCAGCTACCTCGGACAGGGGGAGGGCTACACCTTC
TRBV28	few	TRBD2	TRBJ2-3	CASSARSGGPKRDTQYF	TGTGCCAGCAGTGCTCGTAGCGGGGGGCCCAAAAGAGATACGCAGTATTTT
TRBV29-1	.	.	TRBJ2-6	CSATDSGANVLTF	TGCAGCGCTACAGACTCTGGGGCCAACGTCCTGACTTTC
TRBV9	.	.	TRBJ2-2	CASSVAGRPLNTGELFF	TGTGCCAGCAGCGTAGCAGGGCGGCCCCTGAACACCGGGGAGCTGTTTTTT
TRBV7-3	.	.	TRBJ1-2	CASSLDGVGGYTF	TGTGCCAGCAGCTTAGACGGGGTGGGTGGCTACACCTTC
TRBV13	.	.	TRBJ2-6	CASSLFGANVLTF	TGTGCCAGCAGCTTATTTGGGGCCAACGTCCTGACTTTC
TRBV2	.	TRBD1	TRBJ1-2	CASSSTGINGYTF	TGTGCCAGCAGCTCGACAGGGATCAATGGCTACACCTTC
TRBV6-6	.	.	TRBJ2-5	CASSYEGGWETQYF	TGTGCCAGCAGTTACGAGGGGGGGTGGGAGACCCAGTACTTC
TRBV4-1	once	TRBD2	TRBJ2-3	CASSPHSSGGHTDTQYF	TGCGCCAGCAGCCCCCATTCTAGCGGGGGGCACACAGATACGCAGTATTTT
TRBV11-1	.	.	TRBJ2-3	CASSSGQRTQYF	TGTGCCAGCAGCAGTGGGCAGCGTACGCAGTATTTT
TRBV9	.	.	TRBJ1-3	CASSVGGSSGNTIYF	TGTGCCAGCAGCGTAGGCGGCAGCTCTGGAAACACCATATATTTT
TRBV29-1	.	.	TRBJ1-3	CSVSGGSGNTIYF	TGCAGCGTTTCTGGAGGCTCTGGAAACACCATATATTTT
TRBV5-1	.	.	TRBJ1-2	CASSQDFYGYTF	TGCGCCAGCAGCCAGGACTTCTATGGCTACACCTTC